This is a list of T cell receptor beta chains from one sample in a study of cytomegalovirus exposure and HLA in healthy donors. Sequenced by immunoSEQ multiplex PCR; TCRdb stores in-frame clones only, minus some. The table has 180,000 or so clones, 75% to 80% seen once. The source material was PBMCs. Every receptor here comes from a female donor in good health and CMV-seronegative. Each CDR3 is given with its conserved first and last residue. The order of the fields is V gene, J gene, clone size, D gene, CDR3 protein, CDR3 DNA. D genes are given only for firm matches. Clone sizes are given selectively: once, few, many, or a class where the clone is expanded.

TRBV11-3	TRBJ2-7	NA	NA	CASSLKGRYEQYF	TGTGCCAGCAGCTTAAAAGGGAGGTACGAGCAGTACTTC
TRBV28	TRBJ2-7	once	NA	CASSIGTVRGEQYF	TGTGCCAGCAGTATCGGCACCGTCCGGGGCGAGCAGTACTTC
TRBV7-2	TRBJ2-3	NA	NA	CASSPLGQTRATDTQYF	TGTGCCAGCAGCCCCCTGGGCCAAACCAGGGCCACAGATACGCAGTATTTT
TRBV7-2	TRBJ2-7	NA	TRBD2	CASSFRSLAGPTYEQYF	TGTGCCAGCAGCTTTCGTTCGCTAGCGGGGCCCACCTACGAGCAGTACTTC
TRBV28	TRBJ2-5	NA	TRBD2	CASSESPRLAGGKDETQYF	TGTGCCAGCAGCGAGTCCCCGCGGCTAGCGGGAGGAAAGGATGAGACCCAGTACTTC
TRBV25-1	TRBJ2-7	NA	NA	CASSEDARTYEQYF	TGTGCCAGCAGTGAAGACGCCAGGACCTACGAGCAGTACTTC
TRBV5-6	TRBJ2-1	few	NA	CASRRTGVNNEQFF	TGTGCCAGCAGGAGAACGGGAGTGAACAATGAGCAGTTCTTC
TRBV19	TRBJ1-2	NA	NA	CASDKKPYGYTF	TGTGCCAGCGACAAGAAACCCTATGGCTACACCTTC
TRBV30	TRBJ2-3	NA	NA	CAWSHQRSPPDTQYF	TGTGCCTGGAGTCACCAGAGGTCTCCCCCAGATACGCAGTATTTT
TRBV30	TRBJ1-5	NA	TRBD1	CAWSYGQGFQPQHF	TGTGCCTGGAGTTACGGACAGGGGTTTCAGCCCCAGCATTTT
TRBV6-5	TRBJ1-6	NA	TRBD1	CASSYTGGHGSPLHF	TGTGCCAGCAGTTATACAGGGGGGCATGGCTCACCCCTCCACTTT
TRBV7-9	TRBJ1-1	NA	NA	CASSPLKALWNTEAFF	TGTGCCAGCAGTCCGTTAAAAGCACTCTGGAACACTGAAGCTTTCTTT
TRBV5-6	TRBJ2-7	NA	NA	CASSSRQNNEQYF	TGTGCCAGCAGCTCTAGACAGAACAACGAGCAGTACTTC
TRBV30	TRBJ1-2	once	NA	CAWTRPGGGGYTF	TGTGCCTGGACACGCCCCGGGGGTGGTGGCTACACCTTC
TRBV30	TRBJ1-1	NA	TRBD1	CAWSVKRDRGMNTEAFF	TGTGCCTGGAGTGTAAAGAGGGACAGGGGGATGAACACTGAAGCTTTCTTT
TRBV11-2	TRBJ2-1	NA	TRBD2	CASSRVSGLAGNEQFF	TGTGCCAGCAGCCGCGTCTCGGGACTAGCGGGTAACGAGCAGTTCTTC
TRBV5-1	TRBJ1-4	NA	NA	CASSLDRENEKLFF	TGCGCCAGCAGCTTGGACAGGGAAAATGAAAAACTGTTTTTT